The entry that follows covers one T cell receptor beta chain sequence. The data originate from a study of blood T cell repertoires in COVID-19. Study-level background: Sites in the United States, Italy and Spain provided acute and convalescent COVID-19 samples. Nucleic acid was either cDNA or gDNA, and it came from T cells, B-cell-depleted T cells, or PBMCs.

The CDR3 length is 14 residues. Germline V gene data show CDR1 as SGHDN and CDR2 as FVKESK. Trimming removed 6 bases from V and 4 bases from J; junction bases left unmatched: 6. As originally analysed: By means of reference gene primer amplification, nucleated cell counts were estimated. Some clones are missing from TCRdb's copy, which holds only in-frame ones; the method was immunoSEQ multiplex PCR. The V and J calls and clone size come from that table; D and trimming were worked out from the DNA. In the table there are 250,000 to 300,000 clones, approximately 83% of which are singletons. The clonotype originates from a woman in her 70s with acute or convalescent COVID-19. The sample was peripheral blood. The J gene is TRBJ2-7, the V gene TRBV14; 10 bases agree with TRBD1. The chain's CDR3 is CASRPGTGEYEQYF. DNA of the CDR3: TGTGCCAGCAGACCCGGGACAGGGGAGTACGAGCAGTACTTC.